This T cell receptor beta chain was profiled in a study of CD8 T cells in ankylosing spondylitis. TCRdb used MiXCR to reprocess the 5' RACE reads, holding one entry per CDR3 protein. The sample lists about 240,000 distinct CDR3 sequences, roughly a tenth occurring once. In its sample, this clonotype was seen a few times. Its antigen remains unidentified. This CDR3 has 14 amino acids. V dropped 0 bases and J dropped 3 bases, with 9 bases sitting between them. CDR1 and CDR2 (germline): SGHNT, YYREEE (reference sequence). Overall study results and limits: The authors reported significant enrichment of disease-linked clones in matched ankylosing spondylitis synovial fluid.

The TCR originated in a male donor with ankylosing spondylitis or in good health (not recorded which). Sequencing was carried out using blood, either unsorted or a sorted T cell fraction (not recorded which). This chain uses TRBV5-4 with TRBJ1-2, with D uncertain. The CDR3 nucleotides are TGTGCCAGCAGCTTGGCCGCGGAGTACTATGGCTACACCTTC. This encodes CASSLAAEYYGYTF.